This T cell receptor (beta chain) stems from a study of shared clonotypes between healthy human individuals. Study findings and constraints: Clonotypes shared by all four donors outscored non-shared clonotypes in generation probability.

Deletions cut 4 bases from V and 7 bases from J, with 14 bases between. Germline V gene data show CDR1 as MRHNA and CDR2 as SNTAGT. This CDR3 spans 14 amino acids. CD8 cells regarded as naive lacked CD45RO, were positively chosen for CCR7, and omitted terminally differentiated effector memory CD45RA+ cells. Deep-level running was used for the assay. The sorted-subset replicate PCRs were given about 210 ng DNA, which is 30,000 or so T cell genomes. Measured with immunoSEQ multiplex PCR; TCRdb has only the in-frame clones, and not every one. The top ten hold under 2% of the sample, which has some 2.1 million clones, around 95% seen once. In the case of this clone: Its specificity is unknown.

This TCR was recovered from a man between 18 and 35 years old in good health. Some clones in this sample may be carry-over from other donors' samples. The chain is built from TRBV6-4 and TRBJ1-5; no clear D gene. Material: naive CD8+ T cells from PBMCs. The CDR3 loop is CASSGGIEEQPQHF. Here the CDR3 DNA reads TGTGCCAGCAGTGGAGGGATAGAGGAACAGCCCCAGCATTTT.